This TCR beta chain was identified in a study of Graves' ophthalmopathy and Graves' hyperthyroidism. Overall study: Specimen type is peripheral blood, obtained at initial diagnosis before any treatment.

Among the exclusions were patients with other autoimmune diseases, uncontrolled infections, pregnancy or lactation. Investigators amplified TCR beta CDR3 regions from RNA transcripts. First-round RT-PCR used HTBI primers; second-round multiplex PCR followed. TCRdb used MiXCR to reprocess the multiplex PCR reads, holding one entry per CDR3 protein. Of about 700,000 distinct CDR3 sequences in the sample, around 40% are singletons; the top ten hold 40% to 45%. The CDR3 has 12 residues. Per germline, CDR1 SQVTM and CDR2 ANQGSEA. Trimming shortened V by 6 bases and J by 7 bases, and 16 bases separated the two germline ends.

Sequences were obtained from peripheral blood. This receptor was identified in an adult man with Graves' ophthalmopathy. The J gene is TRBJ2-7, the V gene TRBV29-1, with D possibly being TRBD1 (6 bases). Written as DNA, the CDR3 is TGCAGCGTACAGGGTGTGGCGAGTGAGCAGTACTTC. It codes for CSVQGVASEQYF.